The 2 T cell receptor beta chains in this list originate from one sample, sequenced in a study of OX40 agonist ivuxolimab in advanced cancers. TCRdb keeps only in-frame clones here, not all; method: immunoSEQ multiplex PCR. The sample gives roughly 60,000 clones, less than 95% of which show up once; less than 0.55% is in the top ten. Source: CD4+ or CD8+ T cells sorted from blood, taken in a trial of the OX40 agonist ivuxolimab. The source of these receptors is an adult with an advanced solid tumor such as melanoma, head and neck, liver or kidney cancer.

The rearrangement links TRBV20-1 to TRBJ2-7; D not certain. Trimming removed 6 bases at V and 0 bases at J, with 6 bases between. The CDR3 extends over 11 amino acids. The germline V gene encodes CDR1 DFQATT and CDR2 SNEGSKA (reference sequence). The CDR3 DNA reads as TGCAGTGCCCACCACTCCTACGAGCAGTACTTC. It encodes CSAHHSYEQYF.

The chain recombines TRBV27 with TRBJ2-1; 7 positions match TRBD2. CDR1 is MNHEY and CDR2 is SMNVEV in the germline V gene (reference sequence). CDR3 length equals 16 residues. Trimming cost V 5 bases and J 0 bases; bases outside gene matches: 7. In nucleotides, the CDR3 is TGTGCCAGCAGTAGATTAGCGGGTAGCTCCTACAATGAGCAGTTCTTC. Its protein is CASSRLAGSSYNEQFF.